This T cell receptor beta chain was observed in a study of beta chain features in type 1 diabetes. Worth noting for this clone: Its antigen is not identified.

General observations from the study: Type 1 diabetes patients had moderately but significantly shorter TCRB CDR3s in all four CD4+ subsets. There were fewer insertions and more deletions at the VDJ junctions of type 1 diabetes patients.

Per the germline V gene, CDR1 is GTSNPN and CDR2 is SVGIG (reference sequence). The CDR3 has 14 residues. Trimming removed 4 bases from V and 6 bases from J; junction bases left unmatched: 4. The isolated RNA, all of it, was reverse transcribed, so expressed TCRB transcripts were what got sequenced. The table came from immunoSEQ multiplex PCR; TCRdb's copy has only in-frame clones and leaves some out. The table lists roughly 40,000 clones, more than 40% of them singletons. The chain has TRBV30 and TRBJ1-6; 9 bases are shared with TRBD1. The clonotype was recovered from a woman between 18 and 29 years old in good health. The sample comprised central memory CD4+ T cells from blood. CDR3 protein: CAWKSGQGNSPLHF. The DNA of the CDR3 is TGTGCCTGGAAGTCGGGACAGGGTAATTCACCCCTCCACTTT. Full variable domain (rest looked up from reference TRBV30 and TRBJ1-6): SQTIHQWPATLVQPVGSPLSLECTVEGTSNPNLYWYRQAAGRGLQLLFYSVGIGQISSEVPQNLSASRPQDRQFILSSKKLLLSDSGFYLCAWKSGQGNSPLHFGNGTRLTVT.